This passage covers 22 T cell receptor beta chains from one sample sequenced in a study of vaccination effects on CD4 cells after COVID-19. Produced via immunoSEQ multiplex PCR; TCRdb's table is partial and in-frame only. The sample contains roughly 30,000 clones, roughly four fifths of which appear only once. Having been cultured for 9 to 11 days, the cells underwent CD4+ T cell isolation. Infection with SARS-CoV-2 occurred in the person between March and December 2020, and PCR confirmed it. Everyone in the study got two shots of either the BNT162b2 or mRNA-1273 vaccine. These TCRs are of unknown antigen specificity. Source: CD4+ T cells from PBMCs cultured without peptide, taken after COVID-19 vaccination. Receptor source: a human donor who had a prior SARS-CoV-2 infection.

In this sample, this clone turned up a few times. This rearrangement joins TRBV7-9 to TRBJ2-3; maybe TRBD1 (8 bases). The CDR3 loop spans 16 amino acids. With 4 bases removed from V and 4 bases from J, the gap between germline ends came to 18 bases. Germline V gene data show CDR1 as SEHNR and CDR2 as FQNEAQ (reference sequence). CDR3 bases: TGTGCCAGCAGCTCTAACCGACAGGGGAGGGCAGATACGCAGTATTTT. Its protein product is CASSSNRQGRADTQYF.

The chain joins TRBV18 to TRBJ2-5; D not resolved. Per the germline V gene, CDR1 is KGHSH and CDR2 is LQKENI. This CDR3 spans 15 amino acids. Trimming took off 0 bases at V and 1 base at J, with 9 bases between the two ends. The CDR3 DNA sequence: TGTGCCAGCTCACCACCCGGGCGGCCCCAAGAGACCCAGTACTTC. Its translation: CASSPPGRPQETQYF. The variable domain in full, completed from reference TRBV18 and TRBJ2-5, reads NAGVMQNPRHLVRRRGQEARLRCSPMKGHSHVYWYRQLPEEGLKFMVYLQKENIIDESGMPKERFSAEFPKEGPSILRIQQVVRGDSAAYFCASSPPGRPQETQYFGPGTRLLVL.

The chain links TRBV4-1 to TRBJ2-3, with unresolved D. Trimming took 0 bases from V and 4 from J, leaving 11 bases between them. This CDR3 is built from 15 residues. In germline, CDR1 is MGHRA, CDR2 YSYEKL. CDR3 residues: CASSQDWARADTQYF. CDR3 bases: TGCGCCAGCAGCCAAGATTGGGCTCGGGCAGATACGCAGTATTTT.

This clone was seen a handful of times. The CDR3 DNA sequence: TGTGCCAGCAGCCAAGCTATAGAGCGGCGAGGCACAGATACGCAGTATTTT. Translation gives CASSQAIERRGTDTQYF. The chain employs TRBV3-1 (or the pseudogene TRBV3-2) and TRBJ2-3; maybe TRBD2 (5 bases). In germline, CDR1 is LGHDT, CDR2 YNNKEL (reference sequence). V lost 1 base and J lost 1, with 15 bases in between. The CDR3 totals 17 residues.

Remarks on this clone: This CDR3 is also generated by other DNA sequences in the sample. The rearrangement links TRBV6-5 to TRBJ1-6; the D gene is possibly TRBD1 (5 bases). CDR1 is MNHEY, CDR2 SVGAGI, per germline. The V gene lost 6 bases and the J gene lost 2 bases, with 8 bases spanning the gap. The CDR3 sequence is 14 residues long. The CDR3 DNA is TGTGCCAGCAGCTCGGGGCCCTATAATTCACCCCTCCACTTT. Translating it yields CASSSGPYNSPLHF.

CDR3 amino acids: CASSYQAGAGQPQHF. CDR3 bases: TGTGCCAGCAGTTACCAAGCCGGGGCCGGGCAGCCCCAGCATTTT. The V and J genes are TRBV6-5 and TRBJ1-5, with D maybe TRBD1 (5 bases). Trimming left V 2 bases short and J 7 bases short, with 15 bases between. The CDR3 length is 15 residues. Germline CDR1 is MNHEY and CDR2 is SVGAGI.

The chain has TRBV30 and TRBJ2-3, with a tentative D call TRBD1 (5 bases). V lost 0 bases, J lost 6 bases, and 10 bases lay in between. Per the germline V gene, CDR1 is GTSNPN and CDR2 is SVGIG (reference sequence). The CDR3 length is 13 residues. CDR3 protein: CAWSVQGSDTQYF. CDR3 coding DNA: TGTGCCTGGAGTGTTCAGGGTTCGGATACGCAGTATTTT. The full variable domain, with the rest looked up from reference TRBV30 and TRBJ2-3, is SQTIHQWPATLVQPVGSPLSLECTVEGTSNPNLYWYRQAAGRGLQLLFYSVGIGQISSEVPQNLSASRPQDRQFILSSKKLLLSDSGFYLCAWSVQGSDTQYFGPGTRLTVL.

This clone has just a few counts. The gene calls are TRBV4-1 and TRBJ1-3, with a weak D call TRBD1 (5 bases). Trimming removed 1 base from V and 0 bases from J, with 10 bases in between. The germline V gene has CDR1 MGHRA and CDR2 YSYEKL. This CDR3 has 16 residues. CDR3 in DNA: TGCGCCAGCAGCCAAGCTCAGGGCGGCTCTGGAAACACCATATATTTT. It encodes CASSQAQGGSGNTIYF.

The V gene is TRBV11-2, the J gene TRBJ2-6, with D unresolved. This CDR3 region has 14 residues. The V end was cut by 6 bases, the J end by 4 bases, with 10 bases between. Germline CDR1 and CDR2: SGHAT and FQNNGV. CDR3 bases: TGTGCCAGCAGGGATGGACGGGGGGCCAACGTCCTGACTTTC. Encoded protein: CASRDGRGANVLTF.

The V call is TRBV9, the J call TRBJ2-1; 10 bases align to TRBD2. V lost 0 bases to trimming and J lost 5 bases; unmatched junction nucleotides: 5. The CDR3 runs 16 residues. Germline CDR1 is SGDLS and CDR2 is YYNGEE. CDR3: CASSVAPSGGNNEQFF. CDR3 DNA sequence: TGTGCCAGCAGCGTAGCTCCTAGCGGGGGAAACAATGAGCAGTTCTTC.

The V and J genes are TRBV15 and TRBJ2-3; the match to TRBD2 covers 13 bases. This CDR3 has 15 residues. The germline CDR1 and CDR2 sequences are LNHNV and YYDKDF (reference sequence). V was pared by 2 bases and J by 4 bases, with 0 bases of the junction left unmatched. The CDR3 DNA follows: TGTGCCACCAGCAGAACTAGCGGGAGGGCAGATACGCAGTATTTT. Translation: CATSRTSGRADTQYF.

The rearrangement links TRBV4-2 to TRBJ2-3; TRBD2 agrees at 14 bases. Germline V gene data show CDR1 as LGHNA and CDR2 as YNFKEQ. Trimming took 1 base from V and 3 from J; bases not matched to a gene: 6. This CDR3 comprises 18 residues. The CDR3 loop is CASSQGLAGGPWTDTQYF. Here the CDR3 DNA reads TGTGCCAGCAGCCAAGGACTAGCGGGAGGGCCGTGGACAGATACGCAGTATTTT.

This clone was picked up one time. This sequence joins TRBV7-3 and TRBJ2-2; D call uncertain. The CDR3 runs 14 residues. V was pared by 6 bases and J by 0 bases, with 8 bases between. The germline gives CDR1 SGHTA, CDR2 FQGTGA. CDR3 amino acids: CASSLTANTGELFF. In nucleotides, the CDR3 is TGTGCCAGCAGTCTAACAGCGAACACCGGGGAGCTGTTTTTT.

This rearrangement joins TRBV7-9 to TRBJ2-1; 8 bases align to TRBD1. This CDR3 region has 14 residues. CDR1 and CDR2 (germline): SEHNR, FQNEAQ (reference sequence). Trimming removed 4 bases from V and 8 bases from J; junction bases left unmatched: 7. This chain's CDR3 is CASSSYRGTYEQFF. The CDR3 coding sequence is TGTGCCAGCAGCTCCTACAGGGGGACGTATGAGCAGTTCTTC.

The chain employs TRBV6-4 and TRBJ1-5; no clear D gene. Germline CDR1 and CDR2: MRHNA and SNTAGT. The CDR3 consists of 12 residues. Trimming shortened V by 6 bases and J by 5 bases, and 8 bases separated the two germline ends. CDR3 region: CASRRAHQPQHF. The DNA for the CDR3 is TGTGCCAGCAGACGTGCACATCAGCCCCAGCATTTT.

The chain recombines TRBV29-1 with TRBJ2-3; D may be TRBD1 (6 bases). This CDR3 has 13 amino acids. Trimming took 3 bases from V and 7 from J, leaving 14 bases between them. Germline V gene lookup returns CDR1 SQVTM and CDR2 ANQGSEA. The CDR3 reads CSVDRGLGNTQYF. The CDR3 DNA reads TGCAGCGTTGACAGGGGCCTCGGGAATACGCAGTATTTT.

The CDR3 coding sequence is TGTGCTAGTGGTTTGGTTTGGGGTGCTGAGCAGTTCTTC. Encoded protein: CASGLVWGAEQFF. This chain joins TRBV12-5 and TRBJ2-1; D is unresolved. This CDR3 comprises 13 residues. Germline V gene data show CDR1 as LGHNT and CDR2 as FRNRAP. Trimming left V 0 bases short and J 9 bases short, with 9 bases between. The full variable domain, its missing parts supplied by reference TRBV12-5 and TRBJ2-1, is DARVTQTPRHKVTEMGQEVTMRCQPILGHNTVFWYRQTMMQGLELLAYFRNRAPLDDSGMPKDRFSAEMPDATLATLKIQPSEPRDSAVYFCASGLVWGAEQFFGPGTRLTVL.

This chain joins TRBV2 and TRBJ1-6; D unclear. Germline V CDR1 and CDR2: SNHLY, FYNNEI. This CDR3 is built from 11 residues. The V end was cut by 4 bases, the J end by 10 bases, with 5 bases between. The CDR3 sequence: CASSVGSPLHF. Written as DNA, the CDR3 is TGTGCCAGCAGTGTAGGGTCACCCCTCCACTTT.

The rearrangement joins TRBV5-3 to TRBJ1-1; no reliable D call. Being an ORF, TRBV5-3 has a function that is uncertain. The CDR3 loop spans 16 amino acids. Between the trimmed V and J ends, which lost 3 bases and 0 bases, there was a span of 15 bases. CDR3 coding DNA: TGTGCCAGAAGCTCCCCCTGGTGGAGGGTGAACACTGAAGCTTTCTTT. Its protein product is CARSSPWWRVNTEAFF.

The CDR3 nucleotides are TGCGCCAGCAGCTTGGCCCCACCCACGGGTGAGCAGTTCTTC. Its protein is CASSLAPPTGEQFF. The chain combines TRBV5-1 with TRBJ2-1; D gene ambiguous. CDR3 length: 14 amino acids. Looked up from germline, CDR1 is SGHRS and CDR2 is YFSETQ. Trimming removed 0 bases at V and 9 bases at J, with 13 bases between. The full variable domain, with the rest looked up from reference TRBV5-1 and TRBJ2-1, is KAGVTQTPRYLIKTRGQQVTLSCSPISGHRSVSWYQQTPGQGLQFLFEYFSETQRNKGNFPGRFSGRQFSNSRSEMNVSTLELGDSALYLCASSLAPPTGEQFFGPGTRLTVL.

The V and J genes are TRBV6-2 or TRBV6-3 and TRBJ2-5; 12 positions match TRBD1. This CDR3 is 16 amino acids long. Losses at the gene ends were 2 bases for V and 5 bases for J; bases not matched to a gene: 6. CDR1 is MNHEY, CDR2 SVGEGT, per germline. As DNA, the CDR3 is TGTGCCAGCAGTTACCGTGGGACAGGGGGCGCGGAGACCCAGTACTTC. Protein: CASSYRGTGGAETQYF.

This clone is a singleton in its sample. CDR3 nucleotide sequence: TGTGCCAGCAGACTACAGAGCTACAATGAGCAGTTCTTC. This translates into CASRLQSYNEQFF. The chain couples TRBV6-5 to TRBJ2-1; no firm D call. V was clipped by 6 bases and J by 3 bases, with 9 bases between them. Germline V gives CDR1 MNHEY, CDR2 SVGAGI. The CDR3 extends over 13 amino acids.